This passage covers 25 T cell receptor beta chains from one sample sequenced in a study of cytomegalovirus exposure and HLA in healthy donors. The study ran its PCR with 60 Vbeta and 13 Jbeta primers. Using immunoSEQ multiplex PCR, the repertoire was profiled, and TCRdb retains in-frame clones only, with some absent. The repertoire includes roughly 190,000 clones, 65% to 85% of them detected once, and about 3.8% sits in the top ten. The sequenced sample was PBMCs. Receptors were obtained from a man aged 50-59 years in good health and CMV-seronegative.

The V gene is TRBV27, the J gene TRBJ2-7, with 9 bases identical to TRBD1. This CDR3 spans 16 amino acids. Germline CDR1 MNHEY, CDR2 SMNVEV (reference sequence). J lost 5 bases, V lost 7 bases, and 15 bases had no gene match. The CDR3 DNA sequence: TGTGCCAGCACCTCAAGGGGGCGGACAGGGGAACACGAGCAGTACTTC. Its translation is CASTSRGRTGEHEQYF.

The chain uses TRBV19 and TRBJ1-4; no definite D call. This CDR3 contains 17 residues. V was trimmed by 5 bases and J by 4 bases, leaving 20 bases between them. CDR1 is LNHDA, CDR2 SQIVND, per germline (reference sequence). DNA for the CDR3: TGTGCCAGTAGTCCCCCGCGGGGTTGGGAGGATAATGAAAAACTGTTTTTT. Its protein is CASSPPRGWEDNEKLFF.

The CDR3 nucleotides are TGTGCCAGCAGTTCACCACCAGAACGGACTAGAGGCGAGCAGTACTTC. Translation: CASSSPPERTRGEQYF. The chain employs TRBV6-6 and TRBJ2-7; 7 bases are shared with TRBD2. The CDR3 consists of 16 residues. Looked up from germline, CDR1 is MNHNY and CDR2 is SVGAGI (reference sequence). V shed 4 bases, J shed 6 bases, and the junction held 15 bases outside the gene matches.

The chain links TRBV7-9 to TRBJ1-4; no firm D call. CDR1 is SEHNR and CDR2 is FQNEAQ in the germline V gene (reference sequence). V lost 4 bases, J lost 8 bases, and 17 bases lay in between. This CDR3 has 15 amino acids. CDR3 coding DNA: TGTGCCAGCAGCTCCCTGACGGGTGTTGGCGAAAAACTGTTTTTT. Its translation: CASSSLTGVGEKLFF.

V usage is TRBV29-1 and J usage is TRBJ2-3; TRBD2 matches 13 bases. Germline-derived CDR1 and CDR2 are SQVTM and ANQGSEA. The CDR3 is 15 amino acids. V trimming: 7 bases; J trimming: 2 bases; junction bases outside the gene matches: 6. The CDR3 DNA sequence: TGCAGCGCGCCTGGACTAGCGGGGGCCACAGATACGCAGTATTTT. Amino acid sequence: CSAPGLAGATDTQYF.

This clone has only a few counts. The chain recombines TRBV28 with TRBJ2-7, with TRBD2 as a possible D gene (5 bases). The CDR3 is made up of 13 amino acids. From germline, CDR1 is MDHEN and CDR2 SYDVKM. Trimming pared 7 bases from V and 0 bases from J, leaving 10 bases between. The CDR3 bases are TGTGCCAGCACCTCGGGGTCCTCCTACGAGCAGTACTTC. The encoded protein is CASTSGSSYEQYF.

This clone was seen a few times. The chain employs TRBV6-5 and TRBJ1-4; D remains unclear. The germline V gene encodes CDR1 MNHEY and CDR2 SVGAGI. This CDR3 has 15 residues. Trimming took 6 bases from V and 8 from J, leaving 19 bases between them. CDR3 sequence reads: CASRSASVSREKLFF. The CDR3 nucleotides read TGTGCCAGCAGATCCGCGAGTGTATCAAGAGAAAAACTGTTTTTT.

The chain employs TRBV19 and TRBJ1-4; D might be TRBD1 (6 bases). Germline V gene lookup returns CDR1 LNHDA and CDR2 SQIVND (reference sequence). Trimming took 3 bases from V and 10 from J, leaving 15 bases between them. This CDR3 has 14 amino acids. This chain's CDR3 is CASSIPRGLGKLFF. For the CDR3, the DNA is TGTGCCAGTAGTATCCCCAGGGGTCTGGGAAAACTGTTTTTT.

The chain combines TRBV7-9 with TRBJ1-2, with D unclear. The CDR3 covers 12 residues. Trimming removed 4 bases from V and 7 bases from J, with 10 bases in between. In germline, CDR1 is SEHNR, CDR2 FQNEAQ (reference sequence). CDR3 protein: CASSSEGLGYTF. The DNA for the CDR3 is TGTGCCAGCAGCTCCGAGGGCCTTGGCTACACCTTC.

This chain links TRBV7-9 with TRBJ1-2; D may be TRBD1 (5 bases). The germline V gene has CDR1 SEHNR and CDR2 FQNEAQ (reference sequence). The CDR3 runs 14 residues. Trimming removed 2 bases at V and 5 bases at J, with 12 bases between. CDR3 in amino acids: CASSLSQEGYGYTF. As DNA, the CDR3 is TGTGCCAGCAGCTTATCACAGGAGGGATATGGCTACACCTTC.

The chain links TRBV4-1 to TRBJ1-2, with 12 bases identical to TRBD1. Germline CDR1 MGHRA, CDR2 YSYEKL. CDR3 length: 18 residues. The V segment lost 4 bases and the J segment 6 bases; nucleotides outside the gene matches: 15. In DNA form, the CDR3 reads TGCGCCAGCAGCCTTTCCCACCGGGACAGGGGGCGAATGAATGGCTACACCTTC. Translating it yields CASSLSHRDRGRMNGYTF.

The V and J genes are TRBV4-1 and TRBJ1-5; TRBD1 agrees at 7 bases. After removal of 4 bases from V and 7 bases from J, the junction contained 7 bases not matched to a gene. The CDR3 has 14 residues. Per the germline V gene, CDR1 is MGHRA and CDR2 is YSYEKL. CDR3: CASSLSTGVQPQHF. The CDR3 DNA follows: TGCGCCAGCAGCCTATCCACAGGGGTACAGCCCCAGCATTTT.

The rearrangement links TRBV2 to TRBJ2-2; TRBD2 matches at 7 bases. CDR1 and CDR2 (germline): SNHLY, FYNNEI. V shed 7 bases and J 3 bases; nucleotides not matched to a gene: 8. The CDR3 spans 15 residues. The CDR3 sequence is CASNRGGGYTGELFF. CDR3 in DNA: TGTGCCAGCAATAGAGGCGGGGGATACACCGGGGAGCTGTTTTTT. The whole variable domain, remainder taken from reference TRBV2 and TRBJ2-2, is EPEVTQTPSHQVTQMGQEVILRCVPISNHLYFYWYRQILGQKVEFLVSFYNNEISEKSEIFDDQFSVERPDGSNFTLKIRSTKLEDSAMYFCASNRGGGYTGELFFGEGSRLTVL.

V gene TRBV5-4 combines with J gene TRBJ2-7, with 13 positions matching TRBD2. V lost 4 bases and J lost 7; bases outside the gene matches: 14. This CDR3 spans 17 amino acids. Germline loops: CDR1 SGHNT, CDR2 YYREEE (reference sequence). CDR3 in amino acids: CASSMGLAGTLPKEQYF. CDR3 DNA sequence: TGTGCCAGCAGCATGGGACTAGCGGGGACCCTGCCGAAAGAGCAGTACTTC.

The DNA for the CDR3 is TGTGCCTCAAAACGAGGGAAGGGTGAAAAACTGTTTTTT. Its translation is CASKRGKGEKLFF. This sequence joins TRBV6-5 and TRBJ1-4, with D uncertain. Germline V gene lookup returns CDR1 MNHEY and CDR2 SVGAGI. The germline V and J ends were trimmed by 11 bases and 7 bases, with 17 bases remaining between them. The CDR3 has 13 amino acids.

The chain carries TRBV7-9 and TRBJ2-1; possible D gene TRBD2, 6 bases. Deletions cut 5 bases from V and 4 bases from J, with 18 bases between. Germline V gene data show CDR1 as SEHNR and CDR2 as FQNEAQ (reference sequence). The length of the CDR3 is 16 residues. CDR3 DNA: TGTGCCAGCAGCCGTACGGCGGGGTGGGATTACAATGAGCAGTTCTTC. Translation: CASSRTAGWDYNEQFF.

V is TRBV2 and J is TRBJ1-1; no reliable D call. Germline assignment: CDR1 SNHLY and CDR2 FYNNEI. Trimming took 8 bases from V and 5 from J, leaving 15 bases between them. This CDR3 is 13 amino acids long. DNA of the CDR3: TGTGCCAGCGCTTTTGCTGAGGATACTGAAGCTTTCTTT. This codes for CASAFAEDTEAFF.

This chain connects TRBV7-2 to TRBJ1-2; D call uncertain. The germline V gene encodes CDR1 SGHTA and CDR2 FQGNSA. Trimming cost V 2 bases and J 6 bases, with 10 bases left between them. The CDR3 length is 13 residues. The CDR3 spells CASSLFMADGYTF. CDR3 DNA: TGTGCCAGCAGCTTATTTATGGCAGATGGCTACACCTTC.

The rearrangement joins TRBV19 to TRBJ1-2; 7 bases fit TRBD1. From germline, CDR1 is LNHDA and CDR2 SQIVND (reference sequence). There are 13 residues in the CDR3. V was clipped by 6 bases and J by 2 bases; unmatched bases: 3. CDR3: CASRGGQNYGYTF. CDR3 nucleotides: TGTGCCAGTAGGGGGGGACAGAACTATGGCTACACCTTC.

The V call is TRBV27, the J call TRBJ2-1, with D perhaps TRBD2 (7 bases). The CDR3 is 13 amino acids. Trimming stripped 8 bases from V and 4 bases from J, with 12 bases between. Germline V lookup: CDR1 MNHEY, CDR2 SMNVEV (reference sequence). The CDR3 is CASGGGMYNEQFF. The CDR3 DNA sequence: TGTGCCAGCGGGGGGGGCATGTACAATGAGCAGTTCTTC.

The chain joins TRBV9 to TRBJ1-6; no reliable D call. V lost 4 bases to trimming and J lost 7 bases, with 12 bases between them. This CDR3 is built from 14 residues. Germline V gives CDR1 SGDLS, CDR2 YYNGEE. The CDR3 nucleotides read TGTGCCAGCAGCCCTAACCAAGCGAATTCACCCCTCCACTTT. Protein: CASSPNQANSPLHF.

The chain combines TRBV7-2 with TRBJ1-5, with D possibly TRBD1 on 5 matching bases. Trimming took 3 bases from V and 6 from J, leaving 9 bases between them. Germline CDR1 reads SGHTA; CDR2 reads FQGNSA. This CDR3 is 13 amino acids long. Written as DNA, the CDR3 is TGTGCCAGCAGCTTGGAGGGGAGTCAGCCCCAGCATTTT. It specifies CASSLEGSQPQHF.

The V call is TRBV9, the J call TRBJ2-5, with TRBD1 matching 7 bases. This CDR3 comprises 12 residues. V shed 2 bases and J 7 bases; nucleotides not matched to a gene: 2. CDR1 is SGDLS and CDR2 is YYNGEE in the germline V gene. Written as DNA, the CDR3 is TGTGCCAGCAGCGTCCCAGGGGGGACCCAGTACTTC. It translates to CASSVPGGTQYF.

The chain joins TRBV19 to TRBJ2-3; TRBD2 is a possible D gene (7 bases). There are 15 residues in the CDR3. CDR1 and CDR2 from the germline V gene are LNHDA and SQIVND (reference sequence). Trimming left V 5 bases short and J 1 base short, with 13 bases between. CDR3 sequence reads: CASSGGARGTDTQYF. The CDR3 region has the DNA TGTGCCAGTAGTGGGGGGGCCAGAGGCACAGATACGCAGTATTTT.

Regarding this clone: In the same sample, other DNA sequences code for this CDR3. The J gene is TRBJ2-2, the V gene TRBV5-8; a possible D gene is TRBD2 (6 bases). This CDR3 is 14 amino acids long. V was cut by 0 bases and J by 11 bases, with 14 bases left in between. Per the germline V gene, CDR1 is SGHTS and CDR2 is YDEGEE. The CDR3 nucleotides are TGTGCCAGCAGCTTGGGTACCGGGGCGGGAGAGCTGTTTTTT. This encodes CASSLGTGAGELFF.